This T cell receptor beta chain was identified in a study of T cells after yellow fever vaccination. Each CDR3 protein gets one entry after TCRdb re-called the 5' RACE reads with MiXCR. Of 120,000 or so distinct CDR3 sequences listed, roughly 10% were seen once; the top ten hold 30% to 40%. This clonotype was picked up many times. The germline V gene has CDR1 SGHDN and CDR2 FVKESK. V was pared by 6 bases and J by 3 bases, with 12 bases between. This CDR3 region has 13 residues. The chain uses TRBV14 and TRBJ2-7; D possibly corresponds to TRBD2 (6 bases). The origin of this receptor is a man aged 18 to 29 who received the YFV17D yellow fever vaccine. Specimen: CD8+ T cells sorted from PBMCs, collected on the day of the yellow fever booster vaccination. The CDR3 reads CASSRTGLYEQYF. The CDR3 DNA is TGTGCCAGCAGTCGAACGGGACTCTACGAGCAGTACTTC.